This T cell receptor beta chain stems from a study of blood T cell repertoires in COVID-19. About the study: Italy, Spain and the United States were the sources of the convalescent and acute COVID-19 samples. Sources were T cells, B-cell-depleted T cells, or PBMCs; the material itself was cDNA or gDNA.

Method: immunoSEQ multiplex PCR; TCRdb's copy keeps in-frame clones and lacks some. The sample has approximately 240,000 clones; more than 75% are singletons. Trimming took 7 bases from V and 3 from J; bases not matched to a gene: 9. CDR1 and CDR2 from the germline V gene are SNHLY and FYNNEI. This CDR3 region has 14 residues. Sequencing was carried out using peripheral blood. The sequence came from a man in his fifties who had recovered from COVID-19. The chain is built from TRBV2 and TRBJ2-7; 7 bases agree with TRBD1. Here the CDR3 reads CASTKQGPGYEQYF. For the CDR3, the DNA is TGTGCCAGCACCAAACAGGGGCCGGGCTACGAGCAGTACTTC.